These 23 T cell receptor beta chains were sequenced from one sample in a study of tumor-infiltrating lymphocytes in primary liver carcinoma. Germline DNA was extracted too, while blood RNA derived from unsorted whole blood. TCR beta cDNA was made from roughly 450 ng total RNA with a constant-region primer. For TCR beta, libraries were produced by three nested multiplex PCR rounds using slightly modified ARM-PCR. The study ran its first two PCR rounds for approximately 11 cycles each, using TRBV1-TRBV30 forward primers and a C-beta reverse primer. MiXCR, applied by TCRdb to the multiplex PCR reads, yields one record per CDR3 protein. The data hold just over 300,000 distinct CDR3 sequences, with 58% observed a single time. The sequenced sample was peripheral blood. The receptor source for this set is a woman aged 25 to 45 with primary liver carcinoma and hepatitis B virus infection.

Worth noting for this clonotype: A clone one base away is much larger, so this may be a read error. CDR3 protein: CASSYSSSESAGELFF. The CDR3 DNA sequence: TGTGCCAGCAGTTACTCGTCTAGCGAGAGTGCCGGGGAGCTGTTTTTT. This chain uses TRBV6-5 with TRBJ2-2, with D possibly TRBD2 on 6 matching bases. Germline CDR1 reads MNHEY; CDR2 reads SVGAGI. This CDR3 spans 16 amino acids. Deletions cut 0 bases from V and 6 bases from J, with 14 bases between.

The V call is TRBV4-1, the J call TRBJ2-3; 7 bases are shared with TRBD2. This CDR3 comprises 16 residues. Germline trimming cut 4 bases from V and 6 bases from J; bases unmatched to any gene: 13. Germline V lookup: CDR1 MGHRA, CDR2 YSYEKL. DNA for the CDR3: TGCGCCAGCAGCCCCGAGCGGGCGGGAGAGGGGGATACGCAGTATTTT. This translates into CASSPERAGEGDTQYF.

On this clonotype: The junction departs from germline at one end; a sequencing error may be responsible. The genes are TRBV29-1 and TRBJ1-4; 7 bases are a match to TRBD1. Germline V CDR1 and CDR2: SQVTM, ANQGSEA. The CDR3 spans 14 residues. This CDR3 is CNVEVEGASEKLFF. The CDR3 bases are TGCAACGTTGAAGTTGAGGGGGCAAGTGAAAAACTGTTTTTT. Full variable domain (remainder filled in from reference TRBV29-1 and TRBJ1-4): SAVISQKPSRDICQRGTSLTIQCQVDSQVTMMFWYRQQPGQSLTLIATANQGSEATYESGFVIDKFPISRPNLTFSTLTVSNMSPEDSSIYLCNVEVEGASEKLFFGSGTQLSVL.

This clonotype has more than one count but fewer than ten. The CDR3 nucleotides are TGTGCCAGCAGTTTTTTGTCTAGCGGTAGCACAGATACGCAGTATTTT. Its translation is CASSFLSSGSTDTQYF. The chain recombines TRBV12-3 or TRBV12-4 with TRBJ2-3; TRBD2 agrees at 7 bases. The J segment lost 0 bases and the V segment lost 3 bases, leaving 6 bases of the junction unmatched. CDR3 length: 16 amino acids.

This clonotype appeared once. One end of the junction is discordant with germline, which a read error may explain. The V call is TRBV12-3 or TRBV12-4, the J call TRBJ2-3; tentatively, D is TRBD2 (5 bases). The CDR3 is 13 residues long. The CDR3 coding sequence is TGTACCAGCAGTTCAAGGAGGAGGGATACGCAGTATTTT. Translated: CTSSSRRRDTQYF.

In regard to this clonotype: Since a much larger clone is just one base distant, this may be a read error. The CDR3 here is CASSLPGRGAFF. The DNA for the CDR3 is TGTGCCAGCAGCCTTCCAGGGCGTGGAGCTTTCTTT. The chain is built from TRBV11-3 and TRBJ1-1, with TRBD1 as a possible D gene (5 bases). The germline V gene encodes CDR1 SGHNT and CDR2 YENEEA. The CDR3 spans 12 residues. Between the trimmed V and J ends, which lost 5 bases and 10 bases, there was a span of 14 bases. The variable domain in full, completed from reference TRBV11-3 and TRBJ1-1, reads EAGVVQSPRYKIIEKKQPVAFWCNPISGHNTLYWYLQNLGQGPELLIRYENEEAVDDSQLPKDRFSAERLKGVDSTLKIQPAELGDSAVYLCASSLPGRGAFFGQGTRLTVV.

Regarding this clonotype: An end of the junction differs from the germline gene, which may be a read error. The chain carries TRBV6-2 or TRBV6-3 and TRBJ2-7; D gene ambiguous. CDR3 length: 13 amino acids. From germline, CDR1 is MNHEY and CDR2 SVGEGT. The CDR3 region has the DNA TGTGTCAGCAGTTACTTCCAGGCCGCCGAGCAGTACTTC. Translated, it gives CVSSYFQAAEQYF.

Points on this clonotype: This likely comes from a read error, as the CDR3 has no conserved phenylalanine or tryptophan at its end. CDR3: CAWSAGTGYYEQYL. The CDR3 bases are TGTGCCTGGAGCGCCGGGACAGGGTACTACGAGCAGTACTTA. This rearrangement joins TRBV30 to TRBJ2-7, with 9 bases that match TRBD1. Trimming removed 3 bases from V and 3 bases from J; junction bases left unmatched: 6. CDR1 and CDR2 (germline): GTSNPN, SVGIG (reference sequence). There are 14 residues in the CDR3.

As to this clonotype: A read error may account for a junction end that differs from germline. The V gene is TRBV6-5, the J gene TRBJ2-1; D may be TRBD1 or TRBD2 (5 bases each). CDR3 size: 12 residues. Looked up from germline, CDR1 is MNHEY and CDR2 is SVGAGI. CDR3 DNA: TGTACCAGCAGACAGCAGGGACATGAGCAGTTCTTC. This sequence encodes CTSRQQGHEQFF.

In regard to this clonotype: At one boundary the junction diverges from the germline segment, which might be a read error. This rearrangement joins TRBV11-3 to TRBJ2-2; possibly TRBD2 for D (5 bases). The CDR3 runs 14 residues. Germline-derived CDR1 and CDR2 are SGHNT and YENEEA. CDR3 sequence reads: CVSGPASMDGELFF. CDR3 nucleotides: TGTGTCAGCGGCCCGGCTAGCATGGACGGGGAGCTGTTTTTT.

This clonotype came up a few times. The junction departs from the called germline gene at one end, perhaps through a read error. The rearrangement links TRBV6-2 or TRBV6-3 to TRBJ2-1, with D uncertain. Germline V gene data show CDR1 as MNHEY and CDR2 as SVGEGT. The CDR3 is 11 amino acids. The DNA of the CDR3 is TGTGCCGGCAGTTACCGGAATGAGCAGTTCTTC. It translates to CAGSYRNEQFF.

This clonotype was counted ten times or more. The chain is built from TRBV29-1 and TRBJ2-1, with 8 bases that match TRBD1. This CDR3 is 11 amino acids long. V lost 8 bases to trimming and J lost 11 bases; unmatched junction nucleotides: 8. Germline assignment: CDR1 SQVTM and CDR2 ANQGSEA. This CDR3 is CSTRTGKKQFF. CDR3 nucleotide sequence: TGCAGCACTAGGACAGGGAAAAAGCAGTTCTTC.

This clonotype was observed a handful of times. The V gene is TRBV11-2, the J gene TRBJ2-1; possible D gene TRBD1, 6 bases. The CDR3 has 17 residues. The V and J ends lost 5 bases and 1 base respectively, with 18 bases between them. The V gene's germline CDR1 is SGHAT and CDR2 FQNNGV. In DNA, the CDR3 is TGTGCCAGCAGCAGGGGGAGTGGATTAAGGTCCTACAATGAGCAGTTCTTC. This gives the protein CASSRGSGLRSYNEQFF.

This clonotype was counted at least ten times. V and J are TRBV2 and TRBJ2-3; no definite D call. Trimming shortened V by 1 base and J by 6 bases, and 5 bases separated the two germline ends. CDR3 length: 12 amino acids. The germline CDR1 and CDR2 sequences are SNHLY and FYNNEI. The CDR3 nucleotides read TGTGCCAGCAGTGAAGATGACGATACGCAGTATTTT. It yields the protein CASSEDDDTQYF. Supplemented by reference TRBV2 and TRBJ2-3, the full variable domain reads EPEVTQTPSHQVTQMGQEVILRCVPISNHLYFYWYRQILGQKVEFLVSFYNNEISEKSEIFDDQFSVERPDGSNFTLKIRSTKLEDSAMYFCASSEDDDTQYFGPGTRLTVL.

This clonotype was picked up one time. The conserved phenylalanine or tryptophan normally closing the CDR3 is absent here, so this likely arose from a read error. The chain carries TRBV11-2 and TRBJ2-7, with 9 nucleotides matching TRBD1. The germline V gene has CDR1 SGHAT and CDR2 FQNNGV. The CDR3 runs 14 residues. This CDR3 reads CASSLEGTGREQYI. The CDR3 DNA reads TGTGCCAGCAGTTTAGAGGGGACAGGGAGGGAGCAGTACATC.

J is TRBJ2-5 and V is TRBV5-4, with TRBD1 matching 8 bases. The CDR3 spans 16 residues. V lost 2 bases, J lost 5 bases, and 11 bases stayed unmatched. CDR1 SGHNT and CDR2 YYREEE come from the germline V gene (reference sequence). The CDR3 DNA is TGTGCCAGCAGCTTCCGTCTCGCAGGGGGCTTTGAGACCCAGTACTTC. It encodes CASSFRLAGGFETQYF. Full variable domain (rest looked up from reference TRBV5-4 and TRBJ2-5): ETGVTQSPTHLIKTRGQQVTLRCSSQSGHNTVSWYQQALGQGPQFIFQYYREEENGRGNFPPRFSGLQFPNYSSELNVNALELDDSALYLCASSFRLAGGFETQYFGPGTRLLVL.

Worth noting for this clonotype: Mismatch with germline at one junction end may stem from a read error. The chain is built from TRBV4-1 and TRBJ2-1, with D uncertain. The CDR3 loop spans 16 amino acids. Germline CDR1 and CDR2: MGHRA and YSYEKL. This CDR3 reads CAGSPRSHYSYNEQFF. The CDR3 bases are TGCGCCGGCAGCCCCAGAAGCCACTACTCCTACAATGAGCAGTTCTTC.

The table lists this clonotype with many counts. This chain joins TRBV6-1 and TRBJ2-3; D is tentatively TRBD1 or TRBD2 (5 bases each). The V end was cut by 0 bases, the J end by 5 bases, with 6 bases between. From germline, CDR1 is MNHNS and CDR2 SASEGT. The CDR3 is 13 residues long. DNA for the CDR3: TGTGCCAGCAGTGAAGCGGGACGAGATACGCAGTATTTT. It translates to CASSEAGRDTQYF.

This clonotype was seen repeatedly, ten times or more. The chain uses TRBV11-2 and TRBJ2-7, with D unresolved. V lost 1 base and J 3 bases, leaving 13 bases between the germline ends. This CDR3 has 15 amino acids. The germline gives CDR1 SGHAT, CDR2 FQNNGV. CDR3 sequence reads: CASSLGRTPYYEQYF. In DNA form, the CDR3 reads TGTGCCAGCAGCTTAGGGCGGACCCCTTACTACGAGCAGTACTTC.

The V and J genes are TRBV6-1 and TRBJ1-5, with a possible D match to TRBD1 (5 bases). CDR3 size: 14 residues. V dropped 3 bases and J dropped 12 bases, with 18 bases sitting between them. Germline-derived CDR1 and CDR2 are MNHNS and SASEGT. The CDR3 reads CASSDRDYVRLQHF. For the CDR3, the DNA is TGTGCCAGCAGTGACAGGGATTATGTACGGCTCCAGCATTTT.

Notes on this clonotype: The CDR3 does not end in the conserved phenylalanine or tryptophan, so this is likely a read error. The rearrangement uses TRBV5-6 and TRBJ2-7, with D unresolved. The CDR3 length is 14 residues. Germline CDR1 reads SGHDT; CDR2 reads YYEEEE. V lost 1 base to trimming and J lost 2 bases, with 10 bases between them. The CDR3 DNA reads as TGTGCCAGCAGCTTGTCGAGGTCACCCTACGAGCAGTACCTC. Amino acid sequence: CASSLSRSPYEQYL.

With regard to this clonotype: Germline is not matched at one junction end, which may reflect a read error. This chain connects TRBV11-2 to TRBJ2-2; D gene uncertain. This CDR3 comprises 13 residues. The germline V gene encodes CDR1 SGHAT and CDR2 FQNNGV. This CDR3 reads CTSSFKYTGELFF. The CDR3 DNA follows: TGTACCAGCAGCTTCAAGTACACTGGGGAGCTGTTTTTT.

The chain combines TRBV6-5 with TRBJ2-7; 7 bases agree with TRBD1. The germline gives CDR1 MNHEY, CDR2 SVGAGI. The CDR3 sequence is 18 residues long. V shed 0 bases and J 0 bases; nucleotides not matched to a gene: 11. The CDR3 spells CASSYSHLWDRHSYEQYF. The CDR3 nucleotides are TGTGCCAGCAGTTACTCCCACCTGTGGGACAGACACTCCTACGAGCAGTACTTC.